A selection of T cell receptor beta chains follows, all from one sample in a study of blood T cell repertoires in COVID-19. This table comes from immunoSEQ multiplex PCR, and its TCRdb copy is limited to in-frame clones, with some not included. Of approximately 250,000 clones listed, around 93% are singletons. The material sequenced was PBMCs or T cells enriched from blood (not recorded which). All receptors come from a man aged 40-49 years who had been exposed to COVID-19. Both conserved end residues are part of each CDR3. The D gene is left open where the match is weak. Clone size is not always given. Where it is, it says once, few, many or a class for expanded clones.

>NA|TRBV27|NA|TRBJ2-7
CASSLGTLPYEQYF
TGTGCCAGCAGTTTAGGGACTCTGCCCTACGAGCAGTACTTC
>NA|TRBV27|NA|TRBJ2-3
CASRYRGGTDTQYF
TGTGCCAGCCGATACAGGGGGGGTACAGATACGCAGTATTTT
>once|TRBV7-9|TRBD1|TRBJ1-5
CASSLAGDSRGNQPQHF
TGTGCCAGCAGCTTAGCGGGGGACAGTAGAGGCAATCAGCCCCAGCATTTT
>once|TRBV7-2|NA|TRBJ1-5
CASSLEIAINQPQHF
TGTGCCAGCAGCCTAGAGATAGCGATCAATCAGCCCCAGCATTTT
>NA|TRBV4-1|NA|TRBJ1-2
CASSQDSTGQIGGYTF
TGCGCCAGCAGCCAAGATTCCACAGGGCAGATTGGGGGCTACACCTTC
>NA|TRBV12-3/TRBV12-4|TRBD2|TRBJ2-3
CASSLLAGVTYF
TGTGCCAGCAGCCTACTAGCGGGAGTCACGTATTTT
>NA|TRBV28|TRBD1|TRBJ1-1
CASSLLDRESEAFF
TGTGCCAGCAGTTTACTGGACAGGGAGTCTGAAGCTTTCTTT
>NA|TRBV5-6|TRBD1|TRBJ2-7
CASSPDWATGVGEQYF
TGTGCCAGCAGCCCCGATTGGGCGACAGGGGTAGGCGAGCAGTACTTC
>NA|TRBV20-1|TRBD2|TRBJ2-2
CSASSGLEGGELFF
TGCAGTGCTAGTTCGGGACTAGAGGGCGGGGAGCTGTTTTTT
>NA|TRBV30|TRBD1|TRBJ2-1
CAWKTGAGSGEQFF
TGTGCCTGGAAAACAGGGGCAGGGAGTGGTGAGCAGTTCTTC
>NA|TRBV28|TRBD1|TRBJ1-2
CASRAGQGSWGYTF
TGTGCCAGCAGGGCCGGACAGGGCAGTTGGGGCTACACCTTC
>NA|TRBV16|TRBD1|TRBJ2-3
CASSQTTGRSTDTQYF
TGTGCCAGCAGCCAAACGACAGGGCGGAGCACAGATACGCAGTATTTT
>NA|TRBV7-3|TRBD2|TRBJ2-1
CASSPLLASNYNEQFF
TGTGCCAGCAGCCCCCTACTAGCGAGTAACTACAATGAGCAGTTCTTC
>NA|TRBV7-9|TRBD1|TRBJ1-6
CASSPGQPKLFNSPLHF
TGTGCCAGCAGCCCGGGACAGCCGAAGTTGTTTAATTCACCCCTCCACTTT
>NA|TRBV10-3|NA|TRBJ1-3
CAISESGGTAGNTIYF
TGTGCCATCAGTGAGTCGGGGGGGACGGCTGGAAACACCATATATTTT
>NA|TRBV5-4|NA|TRBJ1-6
CASSPRRESGLGSPLHF
TGTGCCAGCAGCCCCCGTAGGGAGTCCGGGTTAGGTTCACCCCTCCACTTT
>NA|TRBV5-1|NA|TRBJ2-7
CASRGPTDASYEQYF
TGCGCCAGCAGAGGACCGACAGATGCATCCTACGAGCAGTACTTC
>NA|TRBV13|TRBD2|TRBJ2-7
CASSLKSGRAYEQYF
TGTGCCAGCAGCTTAAAGAGCGGGAGAGCTTACGAGCAGTACTTC
>once|TRBV6-5|NA|TRBJ1-2
CASSRGGQSYGYTF
TGTGCCAGCAGCAGGGGCGGGCAATCCTATGGCTACACCTTC
>NA|TRBV2|TRBD1|TRBJ1-5
CASSEAEGASQPQHF
TGTGCCAGCAGTGAAGCTGAGGGGGCCAGTCAGCCCCAGCATTTT
>NA|TRBV27|NA|TRBJ2-5
CASSLLPGGETQYF
TGTGCCAGCAGTTTATTGCCTGGCGGGGAGACCCAGTACTTC
>NA|TRBV30|NA|TRBJ1-3
CAWSVQGNTIYF
TGTGCCTGGAGTGTACAAGGAAACACCATATATTTT
>NA|TRBV5-1|TRBD2|TRBJ2-3
CASSLDGRGTDTQYF
TGCGCCAGCAGCTTGGACGGGAGGGGCACAGATACGCAGTATTTT
>NA|TRBV9|NA|TRBJ2-7
CASSVDVSYEQYF
TGTGCCAGCAGCGTAGACGTCAGCTACGAGCAGTACTTC
>NA|TRBV19|TRBD1|TRBJ2-7
CATMDRGAYEQYF
TGTGCCACTATGGACAGGGGGGCCTACGAGCAGTACTTC
>NA|TRBV18|NA|TRBJ1-2
CASSPNRAGYTF
TGTGCCAGCTCACCAAACAGGGCTGGCTACACCTTC
>NA|TRBV6-5|TRBD2|TRBJ2-7
CASSQSEREGYEQYF
TGTGCCAGCAGCCAGTCCGAGCGGGAGGGCTACGAGCAGTACTTC
>NA|TRBV3-1/TRBV3-2|TRBD1|TRBJ1-2
CASSSGQGGSFYGYTF
TGTGCCAGCAGCTCGGGACAGGGCGGCTCCTTTTATGGCTACACCTTC
>NA|TRBV5-4|NA|TRBJ2-1
CASSPERGTYNEQFF
TGTGCCAGCAGCCCGGAGCGCGGGACGTACAATGAGCAGTTCTTC